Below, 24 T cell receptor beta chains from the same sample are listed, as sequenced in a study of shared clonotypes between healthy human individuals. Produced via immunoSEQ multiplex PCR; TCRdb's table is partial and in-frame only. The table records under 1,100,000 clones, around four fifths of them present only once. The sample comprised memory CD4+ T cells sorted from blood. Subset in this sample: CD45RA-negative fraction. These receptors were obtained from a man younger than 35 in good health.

DNA for the CDR3: TGTGCCAGCAGTTTAGATTGGCAGGGGAACACTGAAGCTTTCTTT. Translation gives CASSLDWQGNTEAFF. The chain is built from TRBV28 and TRBJ1-1; TRBD1 might be the D (5 bases). Trimming shortened V by 2 bases and J by 1 base, and 11 bases separated the two germline ends. CDR1 is MDHEN, CDR2 SYDVKM, per germline. The CDR3 is 15 residues long.

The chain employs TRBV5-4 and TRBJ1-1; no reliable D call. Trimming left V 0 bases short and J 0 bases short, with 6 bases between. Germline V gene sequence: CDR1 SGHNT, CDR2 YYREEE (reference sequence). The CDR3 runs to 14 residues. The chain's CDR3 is CASSLDRLNTEAFF. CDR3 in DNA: TGTGCCAGCAGCTTGGACAGATTGAACACTGAAGCTTTCTTT.

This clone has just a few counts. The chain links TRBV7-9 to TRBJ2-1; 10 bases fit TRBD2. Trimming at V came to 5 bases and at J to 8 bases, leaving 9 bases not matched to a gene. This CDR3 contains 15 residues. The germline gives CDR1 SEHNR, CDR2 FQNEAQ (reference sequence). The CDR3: CASSPSGTSDDEQFF. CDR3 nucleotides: TGTGCCAGCAGCCCGTCCGGGACTAGCGACGATGAGCAGTTCTTC.

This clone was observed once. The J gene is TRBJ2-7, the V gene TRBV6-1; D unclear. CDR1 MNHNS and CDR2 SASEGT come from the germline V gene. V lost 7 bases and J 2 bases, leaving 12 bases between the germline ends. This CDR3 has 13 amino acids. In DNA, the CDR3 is TGTGCCAGCACTACGACGGCAACCTACGAGCAGTACTTC. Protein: CASTTTATYEQYF.

The CDR3 nucleotides read TGTGCCAGCACAGTAGGGACAGGGGAATACGGTGAGCAGTTCTTC. It codes for CASTVGTGEYGEQFF. The chain recombines TRBV27 with TRBJ2-1, with TRBD1 matching 10 bases. This CDR3 contains 15 residues. The V and J ends lost 7 bases and 9 bases, in that order; junction bases with no gene match: 12. Germline CDR1 is MNHEY and CDR2 is SMNVEV (reference sequence).

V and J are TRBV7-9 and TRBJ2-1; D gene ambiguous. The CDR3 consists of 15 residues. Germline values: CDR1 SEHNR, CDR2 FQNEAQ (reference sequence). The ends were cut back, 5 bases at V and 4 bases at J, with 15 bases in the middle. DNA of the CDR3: TGTGCCAGCAGCCGTAGGGTCGAAAGGTACAATGAGCAGTTCTTC. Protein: CASSRRVERYNEQFF.

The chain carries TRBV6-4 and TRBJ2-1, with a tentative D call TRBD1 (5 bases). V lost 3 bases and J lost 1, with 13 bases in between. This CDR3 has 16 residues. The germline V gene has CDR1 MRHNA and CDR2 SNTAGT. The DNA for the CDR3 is TGTGCCAGCAGTGAGACGAGAACAGGATCCTACAATGAGCAGTTCTTC. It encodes CASSETRTGSYNEQFF.

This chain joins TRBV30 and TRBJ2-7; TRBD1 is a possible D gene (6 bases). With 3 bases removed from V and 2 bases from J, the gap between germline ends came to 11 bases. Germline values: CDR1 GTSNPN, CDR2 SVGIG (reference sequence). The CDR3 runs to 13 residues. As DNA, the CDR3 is TGTGCCTGGAGACAAACAGGGACCTACGAGCAGTACTTC. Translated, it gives CAWRQTGTYEQYF.

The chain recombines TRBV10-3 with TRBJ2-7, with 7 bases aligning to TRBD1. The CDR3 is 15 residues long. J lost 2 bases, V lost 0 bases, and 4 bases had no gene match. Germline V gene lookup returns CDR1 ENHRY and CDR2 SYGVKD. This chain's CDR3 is CAISESDGQAYEQYF. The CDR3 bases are TGTGCCATCAGTGAGTCAGACGGACAGGCCTACGAGCAGTACTTC.

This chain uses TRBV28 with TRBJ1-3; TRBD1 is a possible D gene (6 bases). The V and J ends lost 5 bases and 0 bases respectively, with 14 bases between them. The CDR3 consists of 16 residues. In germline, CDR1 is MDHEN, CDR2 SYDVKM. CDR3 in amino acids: CASSPTGRNSGNTIYF. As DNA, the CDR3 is TGTGCCAGCAGTCCCACAGGGCGAAACTCTGGAAACACCATATATTTT.

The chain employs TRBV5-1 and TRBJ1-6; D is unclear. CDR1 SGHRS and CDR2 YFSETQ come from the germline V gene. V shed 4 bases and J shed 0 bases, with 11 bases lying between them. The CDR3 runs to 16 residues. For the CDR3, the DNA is TGCGCCAGCAGCACGGAGGGTGTCTCCTATAATTCACCCCTCCACTTT. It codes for CASSTEGVSYNSPLHF.

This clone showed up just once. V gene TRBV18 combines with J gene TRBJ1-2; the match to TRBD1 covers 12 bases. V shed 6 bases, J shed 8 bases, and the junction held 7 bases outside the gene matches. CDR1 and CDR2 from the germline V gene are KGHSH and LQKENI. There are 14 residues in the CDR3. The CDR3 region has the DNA TGTGCCAGCTCGGAGGGACAGGGGGCGTCCGGCTACACCTTC. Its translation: CASSEGQGASGYTF.

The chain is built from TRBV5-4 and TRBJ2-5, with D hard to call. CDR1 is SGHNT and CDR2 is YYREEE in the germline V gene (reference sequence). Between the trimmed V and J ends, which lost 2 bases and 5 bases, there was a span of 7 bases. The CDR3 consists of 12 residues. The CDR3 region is CASSFDVETQYF. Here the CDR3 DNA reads TGTGCCAGCAGCTTTGACGTTGAGACCCAGTACTTC.

The CDR3 loop reads CSAMGVEQYF. CDR3 coding DNA: TGCAGTGCCATGGGGGTGGAGCAGTACTTC. This chain connects TRBV20-1 to TRBJ2-7; D assignment may be TRBD1 or TRBD2 (5 bases each). The CDR3 totals 10 residues. Germline values: CDR1 DFQATT, CDR2 SNEGSKA (reference sequence). Trimming took off 6 bases at V and 7 bases at J, with 10 bases between the two ends.

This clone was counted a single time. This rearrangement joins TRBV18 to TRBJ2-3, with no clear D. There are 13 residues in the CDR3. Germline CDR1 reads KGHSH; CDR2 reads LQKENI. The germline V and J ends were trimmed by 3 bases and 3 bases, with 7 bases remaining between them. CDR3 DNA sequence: TGTGCCAGCTCACCGACTTTAACAGATACGCAGTATTTT. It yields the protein CASSPTLTDTQYF. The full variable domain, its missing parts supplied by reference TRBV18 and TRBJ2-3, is NAGVMQNPRHLVRRRGQEARLRCSPMKGHSHVYWYRQLPEEGLKFMVYLQKENIIDESGMPKERFSAEFPKEGPSILRIQQVVRGDSAAYFCASSPTLTDTQYFGPGTRLTVL.

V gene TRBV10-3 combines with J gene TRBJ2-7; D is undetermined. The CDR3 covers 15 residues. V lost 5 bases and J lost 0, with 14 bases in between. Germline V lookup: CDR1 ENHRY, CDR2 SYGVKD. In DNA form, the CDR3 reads TGTGCCATCAGTCCTACTACCTCGAGCTCCTACGAGCAGTACTTC. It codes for CAISPTTSSSYEQYF.

The CDR3 protein is CASSSGNVGKYEQYF. For the CDR3, the DNA is TGCGCCAGCAGCTCCGGGAACGTTGGGAAGTACGAGCAGTACTTC. The chain links TRBV5-1 to TRBJ2-7; the D gene is possibly TRBD2 (5 bases). The germline V and J ends were trimmed by 3 bases and 4 bases, with 17 bases remaining between them. CDR3 size: 15 residues. Germline-derived CDR1 and CDR2 are SGHRS and YFSETQ.

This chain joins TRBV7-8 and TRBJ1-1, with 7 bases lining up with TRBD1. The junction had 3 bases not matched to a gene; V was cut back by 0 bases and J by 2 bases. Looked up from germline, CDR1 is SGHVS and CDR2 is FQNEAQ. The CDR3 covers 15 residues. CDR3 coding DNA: TGTGCCAGCAGCTTAGCGGGGACAGCTAACACTGAAGCTTTCTTT. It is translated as CASSLAGTANTEAFF.

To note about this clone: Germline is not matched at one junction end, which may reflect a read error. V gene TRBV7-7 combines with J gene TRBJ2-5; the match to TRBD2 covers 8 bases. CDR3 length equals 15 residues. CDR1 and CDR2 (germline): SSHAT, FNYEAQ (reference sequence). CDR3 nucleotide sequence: TGTGCTAGCAGCCCGAGCGGGGGCCGGGGAGAGACCCAGTACTTC. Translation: CASSPSGGRGETQYF.

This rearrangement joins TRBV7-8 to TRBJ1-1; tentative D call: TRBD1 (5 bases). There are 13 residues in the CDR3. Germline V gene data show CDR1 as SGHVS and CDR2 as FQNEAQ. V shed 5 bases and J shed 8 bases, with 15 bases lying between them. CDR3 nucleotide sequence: TGTGCCAGCAGCCCCGGGAGGGAGGGGGAAGCTTTCTTT. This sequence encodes CASSPGREGEAFF.

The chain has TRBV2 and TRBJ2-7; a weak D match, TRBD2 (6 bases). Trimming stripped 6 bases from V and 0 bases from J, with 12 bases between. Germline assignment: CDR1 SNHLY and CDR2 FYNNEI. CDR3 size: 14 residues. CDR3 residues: CASRGREGSYEQYF. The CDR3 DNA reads TGTGCCAGCAGGGGGCGGGAAGGCTCCTACGAGCAGTACTTC.

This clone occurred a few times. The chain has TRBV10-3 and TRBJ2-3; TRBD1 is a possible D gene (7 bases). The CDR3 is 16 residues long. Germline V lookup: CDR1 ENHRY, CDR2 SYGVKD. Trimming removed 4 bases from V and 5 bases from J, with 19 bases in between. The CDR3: CAISGGQGGSGDTQYF. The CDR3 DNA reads TGTGCCATCAGTGGCGGTCAGGGGGGCTCAGGAGATACGCAGTATTTT.

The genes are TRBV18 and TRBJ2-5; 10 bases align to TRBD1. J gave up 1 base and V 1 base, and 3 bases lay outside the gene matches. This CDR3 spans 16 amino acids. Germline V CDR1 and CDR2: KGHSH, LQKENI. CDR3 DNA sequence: TGTGCCAGCTCACCACTGAGGACAGGGGGCCAAGAGACCCAGTACTTC. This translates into CASSPLRTGGQETQYF.

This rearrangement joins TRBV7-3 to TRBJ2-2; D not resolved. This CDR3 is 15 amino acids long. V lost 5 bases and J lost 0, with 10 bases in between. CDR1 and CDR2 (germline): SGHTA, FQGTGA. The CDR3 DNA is TGTGCCAGCAGCCAGGACGGAGCGAACACCGGGGAGCTGTTTTTT. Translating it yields CASSQDGANTGELFF.